Following are 29 T cell receptor beta chains from one sample sequenced in a study of blood T cell repertoires in COVID-19 (dated by TCRdb to 2019 to 2021). The method behind the library was the immunoSEQ multiplex PCR assay. TCRdb took over this immuneACCESS table, retaining in-frame rearrangements with V and J assigned. Such tables are incomplete; in checked studies, under half of the missing clones stem from an unresolved V gene, and the remainder is unexplained. A total of roughly 100,000 clones appear in this sample, 81% of them only once. The ten largest clonotypes hold 8.5% to 9.5% of the sample. Material: peripheral blood. Every receptor here comes from a woman in her sixties or seventies with acute or convalescent COVID-19.

The CDR3 loop is CASAKESRGELFF. CDR3 coding DNA: TGTGCCAGCGCCAAGGAAAGCAGGGGGGAGCTGTTTTTT. The chain employs TRBV6-4 and TRBJ2-2; D not resolved. The CDR3 is made up of 13 amino acids. The germline V gene has CDR1 MRHNA and CDR2 SNTAGT. Trimming stripped 8 bases from V and 8 bases from J, with 15 bases between.

J is TRBJ1-5 and V is TRBV19; 9 bases map to TRBD1. The CDR3 runs to 16 residues. Germline V gene data show CDR1 as LNHDA and CDR2 as SQIVND (reference sequence). The trim removed 6 bases at V and 4 bases at J, leaving 10 bases unmatched. CDR3 in amino acids: CASSRRDRDWNQPQHF. CDR3 coding DNA: TGTGCCAGTAGCCGCCGGGACAGGGACTGGAATCAGCCCCAGCATTTT.

The V and J genes are TRBV11-2 and TRBJ2-3; 9 bases are shared with TRBD2. The germline V gene has CDR1 SGHAT and CDR2 FQNNGV. This CDR3 has 18 residues. V lost 7 bases to trimming and J lost 3 bases; unmatched junction nucleotides: 17. CDR3: CASTPKRAVAGVTDTQYF. In nucleotides, the CDR3 is TGTGCCAGCACCCCCAAACGGGCGGTAGCGGGAGTTACAGATACGCAGTATTTT.

This chain links TRBV28 with TRBJ2-7; 9 positions agree with TRBD2. CDR3 length equals 15 residues. Trimming took 8 bases from V and 2 from J; bases not matched to a gene: 10. From germline, CDR1 is MDHEN and CDR2 SYDVKM. The CDR3 nucleotides read TGTGCCAGCTCAGTGCTAGCGGGGCCGCCCTACGAGCAGTACTTC. This encodes CASSVLAGPPYEQYF.

This clone was detected only a few times. The rearrangement uses TRBV9 and TRBJ2-7; D possibly corresponds to TRBD1 (5 bases). The CDR3 spans 15 residues. Germline values: CDR1 SGDLS, CDR2 YYNGEE. V lost 4 bases to trimming and J lost 3 bases, with 17 bases between them. CDR3 bases: TGTGCCAGCAGCCCCACGGACACTCCCTTCTACGAGCAGTACTTC. Amino acid sequence: CASSPTDTPFYEQYF.

The rearrangement uses TRBV7-9 and TRBJ1-6; 9 bases are a match to TRBD1. Germline values: CDR1 SEHNR, CDR2 FQNEAQ (reference sequence). This CDR3 comprises 14 residues. V gave up 5 bases and J gave up 7 bases; unmatched junction bases: 3. The chain's CDR3 is CASSTDRGNSPLHF. DNA for the CDR3: TGTGCCAGCAGCACCGACAGGGGGAATTCACCCCTCCACTTT. Supplemented by reference TRBV7-9 and TRBJ1-6, the full variable domain reads DTGVSQNPRHKITKRGQNVTFRCDPISEHNRLYWYRQTLGQGPEFLTYFQNEAQLEKSRLLSDRFSAERPKGSFSTLEIQRTEQGDSAMYLCASSTDRGNSPLHFGNGTRLTVT.

As to this clone: This CDR3 is also generated by other DNA sequences in the sample. The chain couples TRBV27 to TRBJ2-2; 8 bases are a match to TRBD2. The length of the CDR3 is 14 residues. V trimming: 9 bases; J trimming: 5 bases; junction bases outside the gene matches: 8. In germline, CDR1 is MNHEY, CDR2 SMNVEV (reference sequence). DNA for the CDR3: TGTGCCAGTACGAGCGGGAGTGGTACCGGGGAGCTGTTTTTT. As protein: CASTSGSGTGELFF.

The rearrangement links TRBV10-3 to TRBJ2-7; 11 bases agree with TRBD2. Germline assignment: CDR1 ENHRY and CDR2 SYGVKD. The CDR3 covers 16 residues. J lost 1 base, V lost 3 bases, and 5 bases had no gene match. The CDR3 bases are TGTGCCATCAGTGATTTAGCGGGAGGGCCATCCTACGAGCAGTACTTC. Its translation: CAISDLAGGPSYEQYF.

This chain uses TRBV5-1 with TRBJ1-2; D possibly corresponds to TRBD1 (5 bases). Trimming stripped 1 base from V and 4 bases from J, with 11 bases between. This CDR3 contains 14 residues. Germline V gene sequence: CDR1 SGHRS, CDR2 YFSETQ. The CDR3 coding sequence is TGCGCCAGCAGCTTGAATGGGGACTTCTATGGCTACACCTTC. Translated: CASSLNGDFYGYTF.

V gene TRBV28 combines with J gene TRBJ1-2; a weak D match, TRBD1 (5 bases). Trimming removed 2 bases from V and 8 bases from J, with 18 bases in between. The CDR3 totals 15 residues. Germline V gene data show CDR1 as MDHEN and CDR2 as SYDVKM. The CDR3 sequence is CASSLRVGQGGGYTF. CDR3 DNA sequence: TGTGCCAGCAGTTTACGGGTGGGGCAGGGTGGAGGCTACACCTTC.

V gene TRBV5-1 combines with J gene TRBJ1-3; D remains ambiguous. Germline CDR1 and CDR2: SGHRS and YFSETQ. Trimming removed 2 bases at V and 0 bases at J, with 9 bases between. This CDR3 is 15 amino acids long. For the CDR3, the DNA is TGCGCCAGCAGCTTAGGAGATAGCTCTGGAAACACCATATATTTT. This codes for CASSLGDSSGNTIYF.

The count of this clone is one. The chain recombines TRBV6-5 with TRBJ2-1, with a possible D match to TRBD2 (5 bases). The CDR3 is 13 residues long. Germline CDR1 and CDR2: MNHEY and SVGAGI. V was pared by 6 bases and J by 7 bases, with 13 bases between. CDR3 nucleotides: TGTGCCAGCAGGGTCCCCGGGGAAAATGAGCAGTTCTTC. As protein: CASRVPGENEQFF.

Details on this clone: At one of its ends the junction is not consistent with the germline gene, which may arise from a read error. The chain carries TRBV19 and TRBJ2-1; 16 positions match TRBD2. In germline, CDR1 is LNHDA, CDR2 SQIVND (reference sequence). CDR3 length: 16 amino acids. CDR3 nucleotide sequence: TGTGCCAGTAGTATCTCGGGACTAGCGGGGGGGCGGCTTATGATCTTC. It encodes CASSISGLAGGRLMIF.

The V and J genes are TRBV6-2 or TRBV6-3 and TRBJ2-3, with 13 bases identical to TRBD2. Germline lookup yields CDR1 MNHEY and CDR2 SVGEGT. V trimming: 0 bases; J trimming: 2 bases; junction bases outside the gene matches: 5. CDR3 length equals 18 residues. The CDR3 sequence: CASSYSGTSGTYTDTQYF. CDR3 sequence (DNA): TGTGCCAGCAGTTACTCGGGGACTAGCGGGACCTACACAGATACGCAGTATTTT.

The rearrangement links TRBV2 to TRBJ2-1; 13 nucleotides line up with TRBD2. Unmatched junction bases numbered 12, after V lost 4 bases and J lost 12 bases. The germline gives CDR1 SNHLY, CDR2 FYNNEI. This CDR3 spans 16 amino acids. For the CDR3, the DNA is TGTGCCAGCAGTGTTGGGGCCCGACTAGCGGGGGGATGGCAGTTCTTC. Amino acid sequence: CASSVGARLAGGWQFF.

The chain couples TRBV6-6 to TRBJ2-7; tentatively, D is TRBD1 (5 bases). V gave up 2 bases and J gave up 4 bases, with 15 bases separating them. The germline CDR1 and CDR2 sequences are MNHNY and SVGAGI (reference sequence). The CDR3 contains 15 residues. CDR3 coding DNA: TGTGCCAGCAGTTACGGGCAGGGTGGAGATTACGAGCAGTACTTC. Residues: CASSYGQGGDYEQYF.

V usage is TRBV18 and J usage is TRBJ2-1, with 14 nucleotides matching TRBD2. The CDR3 sequence is 18 residues long. V shed 0 bases and J 5 bases; nucleotides not matched to a gene: 6. CDR1 is KGHSH and CDR2 is LQKENI in the germline V gene. CDR3 DNA sequence: TGTGCCAGCTCACCACCCGGACTAGCGGGGGGTAGGAACAATGAGCAGTTCTTC. It is translated as CASSPPGLAGGRNNEQFF.

This chain joins TRBV30 and TRBJ1-4; 9 bases agree with TRBD1. J gave up 6 bases and V 4 bases, and 6 bases lay outside the gene matches. The germline V gene encodes CDR1 GTSNPN and CDR2 SVGIG (reference sequence). This CDR3 is 14 amino acids long. The CDR3 is CAWNWGQGHEKLFF. CDR3 sequence (DNA): TGTGCCTGGAATTGGGGACAGGGACATGAAAAACTGTTTTTT.

A word on this clone: Additional DNA sequences in this sample encode the identical CDR3. This chain uses TRBV9 with TRBJ1-2, with TRBD1 as a possible D gene (6 bases). The CDR3 runs 13 residues. V lost 2 bases and J 5 bases, leaving 10 bases between the germline ends. Germline CDR1 SGDLS, CDR2 YYNGEE. CDR3 DNA sequence: TGTGCCAGCAGCGTTCAACAGGGTTATGGCTACACCTTC. Protein sequence: CASSVQQGYGYTF.

The chain is built from TRBV18 and TRBJ2-1, with TRBD1 identical over 10 bases. Germline assignment: CDR1 KGHSH and CDR2 LQKENI. The CDR3 sequence is 15 residues long. The V and J ends lost 4 bases and 7 bases, in that order; junction bases with no gene match: 7. CDR3 amino acids: CASSRTGQGKNEQFF. The DNA of the CDR3 is TGTGCCAGCTCACGAACGGGACAGGGGAAGAATGAGCAGTTCTTC.

This chain links TRBV6-2 or TRBV6-3 with TRBJ2-3; 8 bases line up with TRBD2. The CDR3 is made up of 15 amino acids. The germline V gene has CDR1 MNHEY and CDR2 SVGEGT. The J segment lost 2 bases and the V segment lost 3 bases, leaving 4 bases of the junction unmatched. The CDR3 region has the DNA TGTGCCAGCAGTTATGGAGCGGGGGCCACAGATACGCAGTATTTT. Translation gives CASSYGAGATDTQYF.

The genes are TRBV19 and TRBJ2-7; D gene uncertain. This CDR3 contains 14 residues. Germline V lookup: CDR1 LNHDA, CDR2 SQIVND (reference sequence). V lost 6 bases to trimming and J lost 0 bases, with 12 bases between them. This chain's CDR3 is CASSTDISSYEQYF. The CDR3 DNA reads as TGTGCCAGTAGCACAGACATTAGCTCCTACGAGCAGTACTTC.

The chain couples TRBV6-1 to TRBJ2-7, with a weak D call TRBD1 (6 bases). Germline V gene lookup returns CDR1 MNHNS and CDR2 SASEGT. Trimming pared 3 bases from V and 1 base from J, leaving 13 bases between. The CDR3 is 15 residues long. The DNA for the CDR3 is TGTGCCAGCAGTGAGTCGTGGGGGCCTTCCTACGAGCAGTACTTC. Amino acid sequence: CASSESWGPSYEQYF.

This clone showed up just once. V usage is TRBV4-1 and J usage is TRBJ2-1, with 8 positions matching TRBD1. CDR3 length equals 20 residues. Germline CDR1 and CDR2: MGHRA and YSYEKL. J gave up 0 bases and V 0 bases, and 13 bases lay outside the gene matches. The chain's CDR3 is CASSQDPAGQGQSSYNEQFF. The CDR3 DNA reads as TGCGCCAGCAGCCAAGATCCCGCCGGACAGGGCCAAAGCTCCTACAATGAGCAGTTCTTC.

This rearrangement joins TRBV28 to TRBJ2-1; the D is unclear. Germline V gene sequence: CDR1 MDHEN, CDR2 SYDVKM. The CDR3 totals 16 residues. V lost 3 bases to trimming and J lost 7 bases, with 19 bases between them. The CDR3 DNA reads TGTGCCAGCAGTTTTATGTCCTTAGGAGAGCAAAATGAGCAGTTCTTC. Protein product: CASSFMSLGEQNEQFF.

The chain is built from TRBV2 and TRBJ2-2, with 8 bases that match TRBD1. The CDR3 is 15 amino acids. V gave up 5 bases and J gave up 4 bases; unmatched junction bases: 6. CDR1 and CDR2 from the germline V gene are SNHLY and FYNNEI. In DNA form, the CDR3 reads TGTGCCAGCAGTATTCGACAGGGGTCCACCGGGGAGCTGTTTTTT. It translates to CASSIRQGSTGELFF. Together with reference TRBV2 and TRBJ2-2, the CDR3 gives the full variable domain: EPEVTQTPSHQVTQMGQEVILRCVPISNHLYFYWYRQILGQKVEFLVSFYNNEISEKSEIFDDQFSVERPDGSNFTLKIRSTKLEDSAMYFCASSIRQGSTGELFFGEGSRLTVL.

For this clone: Other nucleotide sequences in the sample specify the same CDR3. The chain uses TRBV19 and TRBJ1-2; no clear D. The V and J ends lost 3 bases and 8 bases respectively, with 10 bases between them. The CDR3 totals 12 residues. The germline gives CDR1 LNHDA, CDR2 SQIVND (reference sequence). The CDR3 reads CASSMGARGYTF. The CDR3 region has the DNA TGTGCCAGTAGTATGGGAGCGCGCGGCTACACCTTC. The variable domain in full, with the rest retrieved from reference TRBV19 and TRBJ1-2, is DGGITQSPKYLFRKEGQNVTLSCEQNLNHDAMYWYRQDPGQGLRLIYYSQIVNDFQKGDIAEGYSVSREKKESFPLTVTSAQKNPTAFYLCASSMGARGYTFGSGTRLTVV.

This sequence joins TRBV27 and TRBJ2-7, with D maybe TRBD1 (6 bases). The CDR3 loop spans 13 amino acids. Per the germline V gene, CDR1 is MNHEY and CDR2 is SMNVEV (reference sequence). The germline V and J ends were trimmed by 4 bases and 1 base, with 8 bases remaining between them. Written as DNA, the CDR3 is TGTGCCAGCAGTTGGGACATTTCCTACGAGCAGTACTTC. This gives the protein CASSWDISYEQYF.

Regarding this clone: Other DNA sequences from this sample encode an identical CDR3 as well. V gene TRBV6-4 combines with J gene TRBJ1-1; D possibly corresponds to TRBD1 (5 bases). The V gene lost 4 bases and the J gene lost 5 bases, with 11 bases spanning the gap. CDR1 MRHNA and CDR2 SNTAGT come from the germline V gene. The CDR3 has 13 amino acids. Here the CDR3 DNA reads TGTGCCAGCAGTGTCGAGGAGGGGACTGAAGCTTTCTTT. The encoded protein is CASSVEEGTEAFF.